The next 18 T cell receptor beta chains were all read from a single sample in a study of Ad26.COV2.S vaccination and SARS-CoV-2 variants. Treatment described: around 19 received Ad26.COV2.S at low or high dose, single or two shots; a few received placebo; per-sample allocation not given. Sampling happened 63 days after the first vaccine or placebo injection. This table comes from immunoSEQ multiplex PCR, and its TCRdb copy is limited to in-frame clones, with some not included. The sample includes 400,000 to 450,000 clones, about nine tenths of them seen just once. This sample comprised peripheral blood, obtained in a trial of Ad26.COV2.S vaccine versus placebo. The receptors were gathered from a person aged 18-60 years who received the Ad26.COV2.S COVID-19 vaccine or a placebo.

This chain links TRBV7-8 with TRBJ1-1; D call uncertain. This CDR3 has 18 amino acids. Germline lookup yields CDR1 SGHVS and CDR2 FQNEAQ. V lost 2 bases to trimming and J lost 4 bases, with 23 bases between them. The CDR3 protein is CASSLIRSQILEVTEAFF. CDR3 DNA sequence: TGTGCCAGCAGCTTAATCCGATCTCAGATCTTAGAGGTCACTGAAGCTTTCTTT. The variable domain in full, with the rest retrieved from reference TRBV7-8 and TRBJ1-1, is GAGVSQSPRYKVAKRGQDVALRCDPISGHVSLFWYQQALGQGPEFLTYFQNEAQLDKSGLPSDRFFAERPEGSVSTLKIQRTQQEDSAVYLCASSLIRSQILEVTEAFFGQGTRLTVV.

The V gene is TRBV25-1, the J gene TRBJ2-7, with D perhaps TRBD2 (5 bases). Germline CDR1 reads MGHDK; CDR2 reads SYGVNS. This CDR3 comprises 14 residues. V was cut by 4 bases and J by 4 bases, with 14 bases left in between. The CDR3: CASSVFGSGYEQYF. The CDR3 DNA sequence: TGTGCCAGCAGTGTCTTTGGTTCGGGGTACGAGCAGTACTTC.

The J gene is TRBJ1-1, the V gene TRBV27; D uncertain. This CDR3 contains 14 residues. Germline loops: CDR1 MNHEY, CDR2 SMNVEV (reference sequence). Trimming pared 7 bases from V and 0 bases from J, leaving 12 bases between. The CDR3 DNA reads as TGTGCCAGCACCCCCTCTGGGATGAACACTGAAGCTTTCTTT. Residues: CASTPSGMNTEAFF.

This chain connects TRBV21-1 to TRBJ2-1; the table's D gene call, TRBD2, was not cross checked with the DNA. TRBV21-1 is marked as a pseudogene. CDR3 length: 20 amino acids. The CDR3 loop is CASSKGNPSLAGVFDNEQFF. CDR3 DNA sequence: TGTGCCAGCAGCAAAGGGAACCCAAGTTTGGCTGGAGTATTCGACAATGAGCAGTTCTTC.

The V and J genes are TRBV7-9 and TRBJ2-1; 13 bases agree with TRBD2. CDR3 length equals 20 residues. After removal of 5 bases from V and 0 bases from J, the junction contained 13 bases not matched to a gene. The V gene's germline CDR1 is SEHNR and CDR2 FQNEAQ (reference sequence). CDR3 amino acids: CASSILPGLAGQSSYNEQFF. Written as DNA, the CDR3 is TGTGCCAGCAGCATTTTACCGGGACTAGCGGGACAGAGCTCCTACAATGAGCAGTTCTTC.

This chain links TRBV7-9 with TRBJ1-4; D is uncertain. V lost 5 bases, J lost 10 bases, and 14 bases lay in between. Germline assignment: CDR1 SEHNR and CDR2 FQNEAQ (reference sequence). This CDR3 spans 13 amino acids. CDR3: CASSPDKGGKLFF. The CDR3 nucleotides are TGTGCCAGCAGCCCTGACAAGGGCGGAAAACTGTTTTTT.

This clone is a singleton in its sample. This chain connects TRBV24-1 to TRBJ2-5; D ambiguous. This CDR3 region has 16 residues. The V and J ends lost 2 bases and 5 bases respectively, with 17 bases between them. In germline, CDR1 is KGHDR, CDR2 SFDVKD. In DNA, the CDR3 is TGTGCCACCAGTGATTCGCAGAGGAGTGTCGGTGAGACCCAGTACTTC. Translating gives CATSDSQRSVGETQYF.

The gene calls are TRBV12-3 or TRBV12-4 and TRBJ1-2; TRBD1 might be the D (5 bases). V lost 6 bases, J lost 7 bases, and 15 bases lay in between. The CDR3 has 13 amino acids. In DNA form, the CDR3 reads TGTGCCAGCAGCCCTAGGCAGGGCTTTGGCTACACCTTC. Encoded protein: CASSPRQGFGYTF.

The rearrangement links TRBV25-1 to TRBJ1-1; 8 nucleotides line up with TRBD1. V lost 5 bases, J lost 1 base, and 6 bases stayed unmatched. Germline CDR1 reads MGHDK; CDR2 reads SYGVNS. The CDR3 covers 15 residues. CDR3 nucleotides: TGTGCCAGCAGTCTCCGGACAGGGCCGAACACTGAAGCTTTCTTT. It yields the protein CASSLRTGPNTEAFF. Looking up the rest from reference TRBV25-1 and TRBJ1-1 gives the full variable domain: EADIYQTPRYLVIGTGKKITLECSQTMGHDKMYWYQQDPGMELHLIHYSYGVNSTEKGDLSSESTVSRIRTEHFPLTLESARPSHTSQYLCASSLRTGPNTEAFFGQGTRLTVV.

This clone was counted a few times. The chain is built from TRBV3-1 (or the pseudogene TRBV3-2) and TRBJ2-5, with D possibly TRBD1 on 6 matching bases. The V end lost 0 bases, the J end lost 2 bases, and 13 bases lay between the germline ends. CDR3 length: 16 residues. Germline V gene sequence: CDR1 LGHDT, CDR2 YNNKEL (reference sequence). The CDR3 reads CASSQDPTGAQETQYF. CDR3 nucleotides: TGTGCCAGCAGCCAAGATCCGACAGGAGCTCAAGAGACCCAGTACTTC.

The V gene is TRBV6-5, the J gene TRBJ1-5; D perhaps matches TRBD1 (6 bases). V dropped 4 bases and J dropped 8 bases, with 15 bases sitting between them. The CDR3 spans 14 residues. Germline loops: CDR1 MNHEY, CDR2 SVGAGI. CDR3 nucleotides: TGTGCCAGCAGTTCAACAGGGCAAAGCAAGCCCCAGCATTTT. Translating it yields CASSSTGQSKPQHF.

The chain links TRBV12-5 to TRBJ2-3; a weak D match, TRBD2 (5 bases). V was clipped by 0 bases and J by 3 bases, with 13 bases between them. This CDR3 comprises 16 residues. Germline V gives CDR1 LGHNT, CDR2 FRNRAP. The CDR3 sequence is CASGLVGLRETDTQYF. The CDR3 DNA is TGTGCTAGTGGTTTGGTAGGTCTGAGGGAAACAGATACGCAGTATTTT.

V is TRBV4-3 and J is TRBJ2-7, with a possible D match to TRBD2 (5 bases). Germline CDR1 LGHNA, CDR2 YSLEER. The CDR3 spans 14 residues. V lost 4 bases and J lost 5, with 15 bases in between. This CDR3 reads CASSLTPAGDEQYF. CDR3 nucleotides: TGCGCCAGCAGCCTGACTCCGGCGGGCGACGAGCAGTACTTC.

The CDR3 nucleotides read TGTGCCTGGAGGCAAAACTCTGGAAACACCATATATTTT. It codes for CAWRQNSGNTIYF. The chain carries TRBV30 and TRBJ1-3; D gene uncertain. Per germline, CDR1 GTSNPN and CDR2 SVGIG (reference sequence). This CDR3 has 13 amino acids. V dropped 3 bases and J dropped 0 bases, with 6 bases sitting between them.

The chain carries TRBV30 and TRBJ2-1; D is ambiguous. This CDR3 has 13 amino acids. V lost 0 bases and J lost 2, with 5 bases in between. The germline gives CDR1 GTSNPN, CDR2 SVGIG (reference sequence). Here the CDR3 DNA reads TGTGCCTGGAGTGTGTCTGCCTACAATGAGCAGTTCTTC. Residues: CAWSVSAYNEQFF.

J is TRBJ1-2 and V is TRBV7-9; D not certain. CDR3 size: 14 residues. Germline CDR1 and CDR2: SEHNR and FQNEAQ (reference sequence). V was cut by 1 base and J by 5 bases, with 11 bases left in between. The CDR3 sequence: CASSLVAVSYGYTF. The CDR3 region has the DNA TGTGCCAGCAGCTTAGTAGCGGTCAGTTATGGCTACACCTTC. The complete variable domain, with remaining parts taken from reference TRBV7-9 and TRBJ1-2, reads DTGVSQNPRHKITKRGQNVTFRCDPISEHNRLYWYRQTLGQGPEFLTYFQNEAQLEKSRLLSDRFSAERPKGSFSTLEIQRTEQGDSAMYLCASSLVAVSYGYTFGSGTRLTVV.

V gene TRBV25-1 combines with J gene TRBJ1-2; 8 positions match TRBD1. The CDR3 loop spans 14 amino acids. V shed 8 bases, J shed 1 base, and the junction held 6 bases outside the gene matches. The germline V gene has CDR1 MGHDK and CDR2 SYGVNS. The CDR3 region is CASLRQGSNYGYTF. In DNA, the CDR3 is TGTGCCAGCCTGAGACAGGGGAGTAACTATGGCTACACCTTC.

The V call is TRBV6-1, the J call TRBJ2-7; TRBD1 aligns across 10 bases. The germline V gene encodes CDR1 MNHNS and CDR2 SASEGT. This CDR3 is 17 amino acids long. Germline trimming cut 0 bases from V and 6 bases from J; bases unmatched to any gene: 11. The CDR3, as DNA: TGTGCCAGCAGTGAAGCGAGGTGGGGGACAGGGGATCGCGAGCAGTACTTC. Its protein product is CASSEARWGTGDREQYF.